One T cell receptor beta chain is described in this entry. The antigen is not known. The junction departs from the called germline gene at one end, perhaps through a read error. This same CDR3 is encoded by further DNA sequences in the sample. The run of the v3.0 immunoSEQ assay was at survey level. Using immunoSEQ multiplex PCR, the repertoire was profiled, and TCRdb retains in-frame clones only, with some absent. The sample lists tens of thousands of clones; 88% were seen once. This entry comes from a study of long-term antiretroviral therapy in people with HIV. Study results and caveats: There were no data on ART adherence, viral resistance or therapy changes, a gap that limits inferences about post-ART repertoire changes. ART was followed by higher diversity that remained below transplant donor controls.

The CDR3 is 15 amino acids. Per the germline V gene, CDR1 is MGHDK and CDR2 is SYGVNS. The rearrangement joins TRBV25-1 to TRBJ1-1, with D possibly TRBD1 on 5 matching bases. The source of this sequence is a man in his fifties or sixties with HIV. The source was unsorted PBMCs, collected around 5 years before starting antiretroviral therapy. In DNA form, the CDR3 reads TGTGCCAGCAGTGTTCATCCGAATGCGGGGACTGAAGCCTTCTTT. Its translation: CASSVHPNAGTEAFF.